Following are 22 T cell receptor beta chains from one sample sequenced in a study of blood T cells in healthy people across ages (dated by TCRdb to between 2014 and 2017). Libraries were constructed by 5' RACE. The listed sequencing device is Illumina HiSeq 2500. A second PCR of roughly 6 to 11 cycles was run with a J-beta primer mix and a sample-barcoded 5' primer. TCRdb handled the public reads itself, with Q25 trimming in fastp and clone calling in MiXCR, and kept productive beta chains. Each entry merges the rows of one CDR3 protein and shows their most common DNA and genes. This sample is represented by 650,000 to 1,000,000 distinct CDR3 sequences; around 34% of them were singletons. The ten largest clones add up to 10% to 15% of the sample. Sequenced input: blood. The receptors originated from a man between 18 and 35 years old in good health.

This clonotype was recorded a few times. The chain carries TRBV30 and TRBJ1-6, with D possibly TRBD1 on 5 matching bases. Per the germline V gene, CDR1 is GTSNPN and CDR2 is SVGIG (reference sequence). The ends were cut back, 7 bases at V and 14 bases at J, with 15 bases in the middle. The CDR3 is made up of 11 amino acids. The CDR3 loop is CALGESLALHF. The CDR3 bases are TGTGCCTTGGGGGAGTCTTTGGCCCTCCACTTT.

Notes on this clonotype: A much larger clone differs from this one at a single base, so this may be a read error. The V call is TRBV12-3 or TRBV12-4, the J call TRBJ2-5; D perhaps matches TRBD1 (5 bases). CDR3 length: 11 residues. The V end lost 5 bases, the J end lost 11 bases, and 12 bases lay between the germline ends. The CDR3 DNA reads TGTGCCAGCAGTCTTGACAGCAGGCAGTACTTC. It encodes CASSLDSRQYF.

The chain joins TRBV12-3 or TRBV12-4 to TRBJ2-1, with 7 bases aligning to TRBD1. With V trimmed by 7 bases and J by 3 bases, 21 bases remained unmatched. The CDR3 has 19 residues. The DNA of the CDR3 is TGTGCCAGCACCGACCGACAGGGTCAGGACCGACTTTACTACAATGAGCAGTTCTTC. Its protein is CASTDRQGQDRLYYNEQFF.

CDR3 DNA sequence: TGCAGCGTTGAAGAAACGGGTAGGACGCAGTATTTT. This encodes CSVEETGRTQYF. The V call is TRBV29-1, the J call TRBJ2-3; D call uncertain. V was pared by 0 bases and J by 9 bases, with 10 bases between. The CDR3 totals 12 residues. Germline CDR1 is SQVTM and CDR2 is ANQGSEA.

The chain links TRBV9 to TRBJ1-1; TRBD1 might be the D (6 bases). Germline lookup yields CDR1 SGDLS and CDR2 YYNGEE. CDR3 length: 16 amino acids. The ends were cut back, 2 bases at V and 2 bases at J, with 16 bases in the middle. CDR3 DNA sequence: TGTGCCAGCAGCGTGGGGGGCCTCAGCAGCAACACTGAAGCTTTCTTT. It translates to CASSVGGLSSNTEAFF.

On this clonotype itself: Sequence at one end of the junction differs from germline and may be a read error. The chain uses TRBV27 and TRBJ1-4; D not certain. The CDR3 contains 15 residues. CDR1 MNHEY and CDR2 SMNVEV come from the germline V gene (reference sequence). CDR3 residues: CTSSLLGTTNEKLFF. CDR3 coding DNA: TGTACCAGCAGTCTCCTCGGGACAACTAATGAAAAACTGTTTTTT.

This clonotype was counted at least ten times. V gene TRBV7-2 combines with J gene TRBJ2-1, with D possibly being TRBD1 (6 bases). V gave up 5 bases and J gave up 8 bases, with 16 bases separating them. Germline V gene sequence: CDR1 SGHTA, CDR2 FQGNSA. This CDR3 region has 14 residues. The CDR3: CASSIRRQAHEQFF. CDR3 bases: TGTGCCAGCAGCATAAGACGACAGGCCCATGAGCAGTTCTTC.

V gene TRBV18 combines with J gene TRBJ2-4; perhaps TRBD1 as D (6 bases). Deletions cut 4 bases from V and 3 bases from J, with 16 bases between. This CDR3 contains 16 residues. Germline CDR1 is KGHSH and CDR2 is LQKENI. The CDR3 region has the DNA TGTGCCAGCTCACAAACAGGGACGGAGGACAAAAACATTCAGTACTTC. It yields the protein CASSQTGTEDKNIQYF.

This clonotype was counted between two and nine times. Germline and junction disagree at one end, which may indicate a read error. V gene TRBV7-8 combines with J gene TRBJ2-1; D is undetermined. Germline-derived CDR1 and CDR2 are SGHVS and FQNEAQ. This CDR3 has 13 amino acids. The CDR3 reads CASSVAKVYEQFF. The CDR3 region has the DNA TGTGCCAGCAGCGTAGCCAAGGTCTATGAGCAGTTCTTC.

CDR3 in DNA: TGCGCCAGCAGCCAAGATGGGCGGGGCGGGGCCAACGTCCTGACTTTC. Translation: CASSQDGRGGANVLTF. This chain uses TRBV4-1 with TRBJ2-6, with D possibly being TRBD2 (6 bases). The germline V gene encodes CDR1 MGHRA and CDR2 YSYEKL. This CDR3 spans 16 amino acids. Trimming shortened V by 0 bases and J by 4 bases, and 10 bases separated the two germline ends.

The V and J genes are TRBV12-3 or TRBV12-4 and TRBJ1-4, with D tentatively TRBD1 (6 bases). The CDR3 contains 17 residues. Deletions cut 5 bases from V and 2 bases from J, with 18 bases between. For the CDR3, the DNA is TGTGCCAGCAGTCCCACCTCCACAGGGCCTACTAATGAAAAACTGTTTTTT. This gives the protein CASSPTSTGPTNEKLFF.

This clonotype has a handful of counts. This chain links TRBV7-3 with TRBJ1-6, with 7 bases aligning to TRBD1. Germline CDR1 SGHTA, CDR2 FQGTGA. CDR3 length: 18 residues. With V trimmed by 2 bases and J by 7 bases, 14 bases remained unmatched. The CDR3 reads CASSLRFDRAIRNSPLHF. In DNA, the CDR3 is TGTGCCAGCAGCTTACGGTTTGACAGGGCAATAAGGAATTCACCCCTCCACTTT. Drawing the rest from reference TRBV7-3 and TRBJ1-6, the complete variable domain is GAGVSQTPSNKVTEKGKYVELRCDPISGHTALYWYRQSLGQGPEFLIYFQGTGAADDSGLPNDRFFAVRPEGSVSTLKIQRTERGDSAVYLCASSLRFDRAIRNSPLHFGNGTRLTVT.

The chain couples TRBV20-1 to TRBJ1-1; D ambiguous. CDR3 length equals 12 residues. Germline V lookup: CDR1 DFQATT, CDR2 SNEGSKA (reference sequence). V gave up 3 bases and J gave up 7 bases, with 12 bases separating them. CDR3 sequence reads: CSASREDFEAFF. The CDR3, as DNA: TGCAGTGCTAGCCGGGAGGACTTTGAAGCTTTCTTT.

This clonotype has a handful of counts. This sequence joins TRBV27 and TRBJ2-2; maybe TRBD2 (6 bases). The CDR3 is made up of 15 amino acids. The V gene's germline CDR1 is MNHEY and CDR2 SMNVEV (reference sequence). The V and J ends lost 1 base and 8 bases respectively, with 14 bases between them. CDR3 residues: CASSLYSLGGGELFF. Here the CDR3 DNA reads TGTGCCAGCAGTTTATATTCCCTTGGAGGGGGGGAGCTGTTTTTT.

The V call is TRBV12-3 or TRBV12-4, the J call TRBJ2-7; TRBD1 or TRBD2 may be the D gene (5 bases each). V lost 6 bases to trimming and J lost 12 bases, with 9 bases between them. The CDR3 has 9 residues. CDR3 amino acids: CASRAGTYF. The CDR3 nucleotides are TGTGCCAGCAGGGCCGGGACGTACTTC.

Many counts were recorded for this clonotype. This sequence joins TRBV4-1 and TRBJ2-3; 12 nucleotides align to TRBD2. The germline V gene has CDR1 MGHRA and CDR2 YSYEKL. J gave up 2 bases and V 2 bases, and 2 bases lay outside the gene matches. The CDR3 loop spans 16 amino acids. This CDR3 reads CASSQPSGGDTDTQYF. The CDR3 DNA sequence: TGCGCCAGCAGCCAACCTAGCGGGGGGGACACAGATACGCAGTATTTT.

Ten or more counts support this clonotype. The chain combines TRBV27 with TRBJ2-1; no clear D gene. The V gene's germline CDR1 is MNHEY and CDR2 SMNVEV (reference sequence). The CDR3 contains 13 residues. With 3 bases removed from V and 2 bases from J, the gap between germline ends came to 5 bases. The CDR3 bases are TGTGCCAGCAGTTTTGGGGCCTACAATGAGCAGTTCTTC. Protein product: CASSFGAYNEQFF.

There are a few counts of this clonotype. The rearrangement links TRBV7-6 to TRBJ2-7; D gene uncertain. The DNA end favors TRBJ2-5, so the J call may be wrong. Looked up from germline, CDR1 is SGHVS and CDR2 is FNYEAQ. The CDR3 runs to 12 residues. This CDR3 is CASSLGPETQYF. In DNA form, the CDR3 reads TGTGCCAGCAGCTTAGGTCCGGAGACCCAGTACTTC.

This clonotype was seen a few times. A single base separates this from a much larger clone, so it may be a read error. This rearrangement joins TRBV29-1 to TRBJ2-7, with D unclear. V lost 4 bases and J lost 0, with 10 bases in between. Germline V gene data show CDR1 as SQVTM and CDR2 as ANQGSEA. This CDR3 region has 13 residues. CDR3 region: CSVGAGTSYEQYF. Here the CDR3 DNA reads TGCAGCGTTGGGGCAGGAACCTCCTACGAGCAGTACTTC.

Many counts were recorded for this clonotype. The chain is built from TRBV7-2 and TRBJ2-1, with TRBD1 as a possible D gene (6 bases). V was pared by 1 base and J by 10 bases, with 20 bases between. The CDR3 is made up of 16 amino acids. Germline V gene data show CDR1 as SGHTA and CDR2 as FQGNSA. The CDR3 sequence is CASSLVGTQAGREQFF. The CDR3 nucleotides read TGTGCCAGCAGCTTAGTCGGGACACAGGCGGGCCGGGAGCAGTTCTTC.

J is TRBJ1-1 and V is TRBV12-3 or TRBV12-4; D remains ambiguous. Trimming took off 4 bases at V and 2 bases at J, with 11 bases between the two ends. CDR3 length equals 14 residues. In nucleotides, the CDR3 is TGTGCCAGCAGTTACCGGGTTCCTAACACTGAAGCTTTCTTT. Protein product: CASSYRVPNTEAFF.

This clonotype came up a few times. The genes are TRBV30 and TRBJ1-1; 9 nucleotides align to TRBD1. V gave up 5 bases and J gave up 5 bases; unmatched junction bases: 12. This CDR3 has 15 amino acids. CDR1 and CDR2 from the germline V gene are GTSNPN and SVGIG (reference sequence). CDR3 in DNA: TGTGCCTGGGTCCCGGGACAGGGACTGGGAACTGAAGCTTTCTTT. It specifies CAWVPGQGLGTEAFF.